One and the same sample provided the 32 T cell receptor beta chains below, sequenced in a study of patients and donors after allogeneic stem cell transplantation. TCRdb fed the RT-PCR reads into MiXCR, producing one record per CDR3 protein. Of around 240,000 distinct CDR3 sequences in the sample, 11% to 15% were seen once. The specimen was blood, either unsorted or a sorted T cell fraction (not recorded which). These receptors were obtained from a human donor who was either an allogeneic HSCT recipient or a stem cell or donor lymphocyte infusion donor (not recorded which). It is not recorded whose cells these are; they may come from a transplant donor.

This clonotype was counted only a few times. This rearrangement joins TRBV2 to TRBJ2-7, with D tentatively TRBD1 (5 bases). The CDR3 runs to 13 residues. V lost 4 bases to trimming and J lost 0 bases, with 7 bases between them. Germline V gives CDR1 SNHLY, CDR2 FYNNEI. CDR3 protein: CASSGDSSYEQYF. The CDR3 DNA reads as TGTGCCAGCAGTGGAGACAGCTCCTACGAGCAGTACTTC.

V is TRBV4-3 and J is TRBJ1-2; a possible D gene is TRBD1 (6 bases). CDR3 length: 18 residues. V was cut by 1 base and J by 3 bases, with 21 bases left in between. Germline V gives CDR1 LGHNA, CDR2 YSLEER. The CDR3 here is CASSQVVVGGNGDYGYTF. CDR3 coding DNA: TGCGCCAGCAGCCAAGTAGTGGTAGGGGGGAATGGGGACTATGGCTACACCTTC.

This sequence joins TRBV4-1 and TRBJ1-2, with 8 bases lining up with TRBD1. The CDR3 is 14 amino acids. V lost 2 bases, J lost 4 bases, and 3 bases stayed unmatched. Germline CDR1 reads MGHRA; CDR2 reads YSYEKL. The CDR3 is CASSQYRGGYGYTF. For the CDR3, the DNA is TGCGCCAGCAGCCAATACAGGGGGGGCTATGGCTACACCTTC.

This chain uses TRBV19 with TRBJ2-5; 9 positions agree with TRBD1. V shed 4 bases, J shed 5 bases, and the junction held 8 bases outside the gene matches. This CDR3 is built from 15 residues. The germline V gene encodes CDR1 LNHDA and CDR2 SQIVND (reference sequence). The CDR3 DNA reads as TGTGCCAGTAGTACCCTCACAGGGGGCATGGAGACCCAGTACTTC. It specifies CASSTLTGGMETQYF.

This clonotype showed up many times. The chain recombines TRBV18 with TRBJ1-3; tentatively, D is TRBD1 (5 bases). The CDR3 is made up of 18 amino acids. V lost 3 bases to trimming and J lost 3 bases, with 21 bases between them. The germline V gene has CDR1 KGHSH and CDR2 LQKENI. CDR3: CASSPLPLLRDLGNTIYF. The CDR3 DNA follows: TGTGCCAGCTCACCCCTACCCCTCCTCCGGGACCTTGGAAACACCATATATTTT. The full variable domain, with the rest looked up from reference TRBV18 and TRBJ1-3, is NAGVMQNPRHLVRRRGQEARLRCSPMKGHSHVYWYRQLPEEGLKFMVYLQKENIIDESGMPKERFSAEFPKEGPSILRIQQVVRGDSAAYFCASSPLPLLRDLGNTIYFGEGSWLTVV.

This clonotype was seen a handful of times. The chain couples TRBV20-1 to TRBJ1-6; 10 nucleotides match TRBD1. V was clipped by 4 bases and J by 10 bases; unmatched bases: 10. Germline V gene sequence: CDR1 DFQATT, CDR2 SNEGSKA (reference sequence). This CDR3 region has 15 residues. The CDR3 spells CSATRFDRGLSPLHF. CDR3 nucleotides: TGCAGTGCTACTAGATTCGACAGGGGGCTGTCACCCCTCCACTTT.

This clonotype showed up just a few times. CDR3 sequence: CASSFAPNTGELFF. The CDR3 coding sequence is TGTGCCAGCAGTTTCGCTCCGAACACCGGGGAGCTGTTTTTT. The V and J genes are TRBV12-3 or TRBV12-4 and TRBJ2-2; the D is unclear. V lost 3 bases, J lost 0 bases, and 5 bases lay in between. This CDR3 spans 14 amino acids.

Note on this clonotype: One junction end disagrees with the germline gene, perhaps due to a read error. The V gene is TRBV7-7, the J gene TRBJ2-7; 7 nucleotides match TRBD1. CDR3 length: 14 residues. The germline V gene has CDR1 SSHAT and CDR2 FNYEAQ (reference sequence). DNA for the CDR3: TGTGCTAGCAGCCAGACGACAGGGCTGGGCGAGCAGTACTTC. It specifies CASSQTTGLGEQYF.

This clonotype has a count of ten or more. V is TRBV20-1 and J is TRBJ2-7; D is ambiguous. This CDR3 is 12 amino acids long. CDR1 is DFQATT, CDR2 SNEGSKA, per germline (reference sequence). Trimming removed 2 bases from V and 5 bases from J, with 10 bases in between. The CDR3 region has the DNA TGCAGTGCTAGATACCAAACGGACGAGCAGTACTTC. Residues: CSARYQTDEQYF.

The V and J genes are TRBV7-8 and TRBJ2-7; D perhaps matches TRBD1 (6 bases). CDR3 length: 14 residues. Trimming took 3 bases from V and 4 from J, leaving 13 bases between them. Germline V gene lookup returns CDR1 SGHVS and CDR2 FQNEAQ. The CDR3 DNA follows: TGTGCCAGCAGCTTTTCGACAGGCTCGTACGAGCAGTACTTC. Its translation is CASSFSTGSYEQYF.

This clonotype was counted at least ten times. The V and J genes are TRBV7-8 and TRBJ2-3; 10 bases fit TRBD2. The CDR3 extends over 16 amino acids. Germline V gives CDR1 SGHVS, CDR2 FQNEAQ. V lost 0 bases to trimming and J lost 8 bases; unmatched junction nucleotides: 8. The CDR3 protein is CASSLASSGGGGTQYF. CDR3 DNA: TGTGCCAGCAGCTTAGCTTCTAGCGGGGGCGGTGGTACGCAGTATTTT. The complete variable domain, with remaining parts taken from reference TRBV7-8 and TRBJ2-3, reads GAGVSQSPRYKVAKRGQDVALRCDPISGHVSLFWYQQALGQGPEFLTYFQNEAQLDKSGLPSDRFFAERPEGSVSTLKIQRTQQEDSAVYLCASSLASSGGGGTQYFGPGTRLTVL.

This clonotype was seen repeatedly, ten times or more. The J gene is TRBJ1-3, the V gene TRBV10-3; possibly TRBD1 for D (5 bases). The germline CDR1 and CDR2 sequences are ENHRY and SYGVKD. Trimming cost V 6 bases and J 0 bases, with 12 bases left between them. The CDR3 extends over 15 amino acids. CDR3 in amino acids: CAIRHTGSSGNTIYF. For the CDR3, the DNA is TGTGCCATCAGACATACAGGAAGCTCTGGAAACACCATATATTTT.

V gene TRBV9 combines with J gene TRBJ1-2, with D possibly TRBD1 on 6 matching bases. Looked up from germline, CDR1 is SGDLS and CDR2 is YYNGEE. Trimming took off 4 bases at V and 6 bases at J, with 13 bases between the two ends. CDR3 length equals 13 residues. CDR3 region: CASSITGTNGYTF. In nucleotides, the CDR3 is TGTGCCAGCAGCATAACCGGGACAAATGGCTACACCTTC.

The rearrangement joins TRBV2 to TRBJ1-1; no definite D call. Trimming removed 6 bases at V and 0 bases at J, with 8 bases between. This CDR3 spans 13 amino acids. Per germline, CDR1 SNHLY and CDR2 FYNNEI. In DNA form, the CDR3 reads TGTGCCAGCAGCCTTAAACTGAACACTGAAGCTTTCTTT. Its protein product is CASSLKLNTEAFF.

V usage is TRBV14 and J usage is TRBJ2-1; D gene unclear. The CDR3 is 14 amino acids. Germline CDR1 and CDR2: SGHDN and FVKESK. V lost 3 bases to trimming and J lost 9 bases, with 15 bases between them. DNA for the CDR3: TGTGCCAGCAGCCATAGTGTACCAATTGGTGAGCAGTTCTTC. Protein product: CASSHSVPIGEQFF.

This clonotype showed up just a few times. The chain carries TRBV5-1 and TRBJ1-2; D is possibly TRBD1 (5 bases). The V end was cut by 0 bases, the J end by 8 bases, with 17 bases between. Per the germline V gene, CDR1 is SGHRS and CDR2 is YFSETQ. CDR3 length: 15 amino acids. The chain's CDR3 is CASSLDGGRLRGYTF. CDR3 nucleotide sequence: TGCGCCAGCAGCTTGGATGGGGGACGGCTAAGGGGCTACACCTTC.

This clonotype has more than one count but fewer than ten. The chain's CDR3 is CASSRRQDFVTQYF. Here the CDR3 DNA reads TGTGCCAGCTCACGCAGACAGGACTTCGTGACCCAGTACTTC. The gene calls are TRBV18 and TRBJ2-5, with D possibly TRBD1 on 6 matching bases. The length of the CDR3 is 14 residues. Germline CDR1 and CDR2: KGHSH and LQKENI. Trimming shortened V by 4 bases and J by 7 bases, and 16 bases separated the two germline ends. Combining the CDR3 with reference TRBV18 and TRBJ2-5 gives the whole variable domain NAGVMQNPRHLVRRRGQEARLRCSPMKGHSHVYWYRQLPEEGLKFMVYLQKENIIDESGMPKERFSAEFPKEGPSILRIQQVVRGDSAAYFCASSRRQDFVTQYFGPGTRLLVL.

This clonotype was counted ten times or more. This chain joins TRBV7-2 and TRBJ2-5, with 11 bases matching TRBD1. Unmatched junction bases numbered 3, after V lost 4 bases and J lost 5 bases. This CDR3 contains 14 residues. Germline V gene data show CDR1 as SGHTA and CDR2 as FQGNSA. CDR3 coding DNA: TGTGCCAGCAGCTGGACAGGGGGCTCGGAGACCCAGTACTTC. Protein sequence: CASSWTGGSETQYF.

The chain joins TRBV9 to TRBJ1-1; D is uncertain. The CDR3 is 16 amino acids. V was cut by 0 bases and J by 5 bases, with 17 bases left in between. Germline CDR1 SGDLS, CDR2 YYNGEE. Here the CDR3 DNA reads TGTGCCAGCAGCGTAGGTCACGCGTCGTCGTTAACTGAAGCTTTCTTT. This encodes CASSVGHASSLTEAFF.

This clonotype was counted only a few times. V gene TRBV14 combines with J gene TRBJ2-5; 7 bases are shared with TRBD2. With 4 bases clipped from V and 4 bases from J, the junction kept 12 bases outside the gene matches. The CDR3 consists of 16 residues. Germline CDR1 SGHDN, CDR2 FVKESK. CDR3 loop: CASSPRDYRGGETQYF. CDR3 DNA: TGTGCCAGCAGCCCCCGGGACTACCGGGGTGGAGAGACCCAGTACTTC. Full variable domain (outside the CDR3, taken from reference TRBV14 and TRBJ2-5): EAGVTQFPSHSVIEKGQTVTLRCDPISGHDNLYWYRRVMGKEIKFLLHFVKESKQDESGMPNNRFLAERTGGTYSTLKVQPAELEDSGVYFCASSPRDYRGGETQYFGPGTRLLVL.

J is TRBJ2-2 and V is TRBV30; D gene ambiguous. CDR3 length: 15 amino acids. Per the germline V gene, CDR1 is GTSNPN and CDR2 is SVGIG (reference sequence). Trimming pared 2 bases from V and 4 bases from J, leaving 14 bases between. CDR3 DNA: TGTGCCTGGAGTTTTATGGGTTCGCGCACCGGGGAGCTGTTTTTT. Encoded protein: CAWSFMGSRTGELFF. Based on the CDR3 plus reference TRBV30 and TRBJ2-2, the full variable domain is SQTIHQWPATLVQPVGSPLSLECTVEGTSNPNLYWYRQAAGRGLQLLFYSVGIGQISSEVPQNLSASRPQDRQFILSSKKLLLSDSGFYLCAWSFMGSRTGELFFGEGSRLTVL.

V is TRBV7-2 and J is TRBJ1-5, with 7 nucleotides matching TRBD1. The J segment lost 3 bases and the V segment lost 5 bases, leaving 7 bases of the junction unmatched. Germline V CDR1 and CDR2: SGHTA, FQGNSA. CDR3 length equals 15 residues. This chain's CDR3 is CASSRQGRDNQPQHF. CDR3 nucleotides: TGTGCCAGCAGCCGACAGGGAAGGGACAATCAGCCCCAGCATTTT.

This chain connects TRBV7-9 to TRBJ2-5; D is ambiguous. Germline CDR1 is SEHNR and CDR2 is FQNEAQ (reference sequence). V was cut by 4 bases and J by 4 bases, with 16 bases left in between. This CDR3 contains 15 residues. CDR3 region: CASSSLSLSRETQYF. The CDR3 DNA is TGTGCCAGCAGCTCCTTGTCCCTCTCGCGAGAGACCCAGTACTTC.

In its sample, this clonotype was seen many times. CDR3 residues: CSVEDRWFTDTQYF. The CDR3 region has the DNA TGCAGCGTTGAGGACAGATGGTTCACAGATACGCAGTATTTT. This rearrangement joins TRBV29-1 to TRBJ2-3; D possibly corresponds to TRBD1 (6 bases). Per germline, CDR1 SQVTM and CDR2 ANQGSEA. This CDR3 contains 14 residues. V dropped 3 bases and J dropped 2 bases, with 12 bases sitting between them.

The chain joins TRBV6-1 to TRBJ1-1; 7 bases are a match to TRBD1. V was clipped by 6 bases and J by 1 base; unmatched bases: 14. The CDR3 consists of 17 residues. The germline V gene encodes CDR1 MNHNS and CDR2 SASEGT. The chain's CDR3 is CASRLGSVQGRNTEAFF. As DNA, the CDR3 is TGTGCCAGCAGACTCGGCTCCGTACAGGGGAGGAACACTGAAGCTTTCTTT.

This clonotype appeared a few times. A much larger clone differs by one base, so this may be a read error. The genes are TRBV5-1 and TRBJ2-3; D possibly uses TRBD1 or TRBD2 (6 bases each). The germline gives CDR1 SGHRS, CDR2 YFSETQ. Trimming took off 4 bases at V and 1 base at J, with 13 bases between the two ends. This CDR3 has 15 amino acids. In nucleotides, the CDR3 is TGCGCCAGCAGCCCAACAAGGGGGGGCACAGATACGCAGTATTTT. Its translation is CASSPTRGGTDTQYF.

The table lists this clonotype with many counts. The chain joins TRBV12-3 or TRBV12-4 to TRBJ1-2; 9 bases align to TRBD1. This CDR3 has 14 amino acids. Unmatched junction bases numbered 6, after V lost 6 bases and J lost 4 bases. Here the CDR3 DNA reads TGTGCCAGCAGCGAACTGACAGGGGGCTATGGCTACACCTTC. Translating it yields CASSELTGGYGYTF.

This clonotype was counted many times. As DNA, the CDR3 is TGTGCCAGCGCCCGCGGCGGGGAGCAGTACTTC. This translates into CASARGGEQYF. The V gene is TRBV27, the J gene TRBJ2-7, with a tentative D call TRBD2 (5 bases). The CDR3 extends over 11 amino acids. Per germline, CDR1 MNHEY and CDR2 SMNVEV (reference sequence). Trimming stripped 8 bases from V and 7 bases from J, with 12 bases between.

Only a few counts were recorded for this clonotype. CDR3 region: CASSQGFTGNTIYF. Written as DNA, the CDR3 is TGTGCCAGCAGCCAAGGATTTACTGGAAACACCATATATTTT. The chain uses TRBV3-1 and TRBJ1-3; D gene uncertain. Trimming removed 1 base from V and 2 bases from J, with 6 bases in between. Germline CDR1 reads LGHDT; CDR2 reads YNNKEL (reference sequence). The CDR3 extends over 14 amino acids. The complete variable domain, with remaining parts taken from reference TRBV3-1 and TRBJ1-3, reads DTAVSQTPKYLVTQMGNDKSIKCEQNLGHDTMYWYKQDSKKFLKIMFSYNNKELIINETVPNRFSPKSPDKAHLNLHINSLELGDSAVYFCASSQGFTGNTIYFGEGSWLTVV.

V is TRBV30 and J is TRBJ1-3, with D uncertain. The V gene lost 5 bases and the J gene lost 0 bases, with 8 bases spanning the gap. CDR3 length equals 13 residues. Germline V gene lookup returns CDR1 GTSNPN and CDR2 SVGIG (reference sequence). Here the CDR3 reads CAWDIRSGNTIYF. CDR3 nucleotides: TGTGCCTGGGACATTCGCTCTGGAAACACCATATATTTT.

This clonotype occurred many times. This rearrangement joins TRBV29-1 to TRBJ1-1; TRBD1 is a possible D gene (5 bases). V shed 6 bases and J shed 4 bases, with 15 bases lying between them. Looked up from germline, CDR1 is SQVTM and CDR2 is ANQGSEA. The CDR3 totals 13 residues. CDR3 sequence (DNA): TGCAGCGTCTCAGGGTTGCGGCTCACTGAAGCTTTCTTT. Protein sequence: CSVSGLRLTEAFF. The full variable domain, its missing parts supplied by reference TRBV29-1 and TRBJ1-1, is SAVISQKPSRDICQRGTSLTIQCQVDSQVTMMFWYRQQPGQSLTLIATANQGSEATYESGFVIDKFPISRPNLTFSTLTVSNMSPEDSSIYLCSVSGLRLTEAFFGQGTRLTVV.

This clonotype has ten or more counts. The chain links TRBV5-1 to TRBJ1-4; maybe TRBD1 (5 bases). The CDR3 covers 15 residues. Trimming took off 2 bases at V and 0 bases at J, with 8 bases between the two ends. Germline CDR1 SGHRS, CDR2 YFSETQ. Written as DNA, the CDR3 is TGCGCCAGCAGCTTTACAGGTGCAACTAATGAAAAACTGTTTTTT. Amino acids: CASSFTGATNEKLFF.